The 31 T cell receptor beta chains below come from one sample, sequenced in a study of liver allograft versus peripheral blood T cells (dated by TCRdb to the early 2020s). For the study in its entirety: The study compared T cell receptor repertoires found within transplanted livers against repertoires in the peripheral blood of liver transplant recipients.

The sequencer was an Illumina MiSeq. Using fastp at Q25 and MiXCR, TCRdb reprocessed the public reads and kept productive beta chains. All rows with the same CDR3 protein become a single entry with the most common DNA and genes. For this sample there are several thousand distinct CDR3 sequences; roughly 18% appear just once. The ten largest account for approximately 53% of the sample. The receptor set was obtained from a human patient who had a liver transplant. After a transplant, some T cells may have been passed on by the graft donor.

This clonotype is judged medium-sized. The J gene is TRBJ1-6, the V gene TRBV7-2, with a possible D match to TRBD1 (6 bases). Per germline, CDR1 SGHTA and CDR2 FQGNSA. V lost 2 bases, J lost 0 bases, and 11 bases lay in between. The CDR3 has 17 residues. The DNA for the CDR3 is TGTGCCAGCAGCTTACGAGGGACATTCTCCTATAATTCACCCCTCCACTTT. It specifies CASSLRGTFSYNSPLHF.

This clonotype is deemed medium-sized. Here the CDR3 reads CASSLRGPTGQGPHGYTF. CDR3 DNA sequence: TGTGCCAGCTCACTTAGGGGGCCAACGGGACAGGGGCCCCATGGCTACACCTTC. The chain carries TRBV18 and TRBJ1-2; 10 bases align to TRBD1. The CDR3 spans 18 residues. With 4 bases clipped from V and 6 bases from J, the junction kept 17 bases outside the gene matches. Germline CDR1 reads KGHSH; CDR2 reads LQKENI.

This clonotype has only a few counts. The chain uses TRBV27 and TRBJ1-1; D is uncertain. Between the trimmed V and J ends, which lost 5 bases and 0 bases, there was a span of 7 bases. Germline-derived CDR1 and CDR2 are MNHEY and SMNVEV (reference sequence). The CDR3 sequence is 13 residues long. CDR3 DNA: TGTGCCAGCAGTCCGCTATTGAACACTGAAGCTTTCTTT. This sequence encodes CASSPLLNTEAFF.

Ten or more counts support this clonotype. At one boundary the junction diverges from the germline segment, which might be a read error. This rearrangement joins TRBV5-4 to TRBJ1-2; D perhaps matches TRBD1 (5 bases). Germline V CDR1 and CDR2: SGHNT, YYREEE (reference sequence). The CDR3 totals 11 residues. The chain's CDR3 is CASSRGLLTFF. For the CDR3, the DNA is TGTGCCAGCAGCAGGGGACTCTTGACCTTTTTC.

The chain joins TRBV6-5 to TRBJ2-2; TRBD1 matches 8 bases. Germline V gives CDR1 MNHEY, CDR2 SVGAGI. The J segment lost 7 bases and the V segment lost 0 bases, leaving 4 bases of the junction unmatched. The CDR3 consists of 15 residues. The CDR3 DNA sequence: TGTGCCAGCAGTTACTCGACAGGGGTTATCGGGGAGCTGTTTTTT. It translates to CASSYSTGVIGELFF.

This clonotype was detected only a few times. The chain recombines TRBV5-1 with TRBJ1-2, with 9 bases aligning to TRBD1. Germline V gives CDR1 SGHRS, CDR2 YFSETQ. With 2 bases clipped from V and 7 bases from J, the junction kept 12 bases outside the gene matches. This CDR3 contains 16 residues. This CDR3 reads CASSFLEQGAGTGYTF. Written as DNA, the CDR3 is TGCGCCAGCAGCTTCCTCGAACAGGGGGCGGGTACTGGCTACACCTTC.

This clonotype rates as medium-sized. The chain combines TRBV6-5 with TRBJ2-2, with 8 nucleotides matching TRBD1. J gave up 1 base and V 7 bases, and 5 bases lay outside the gene matches. Germline CDR1 is MNHEY and CDR2 is SVGAGI. The CDR3 runs to 15 residues. CDR3: CASTRQGMNTGELFF. The DNA of the CDR3 is TGTGCCAGCACAAGACAGGGGATGAACACCGGGGAGCTGTTTTTT.

This clonotype is medium-sized within its sample. This chain joins TRBV29-1 and TRBJ1-2; D unclear. Germline V gene lookup returns CDR1 SQVTM and CDR2 ANQGSEA. The V end was cut by 3 bases, the J end by 5 bases, with 13 bases between. The CDR3 extends over 13 amino acids. The CDR3: CSVEGRAGYGYTF. DNA of the CDR3: TGCAGCGTTGAGGGCCGGGCCGGGTATGGCTACACCTTC.

This clonotype was seen many times. J is TRBJ1-1 and V is TRBV7-9; D remains unclear. Trimming shortened V by 4 bases and J by 4 bases, and 16 bases separated the two germline ends. The CDR3 has 15 amino acids. CDR1 is SEHNR and CDR2 is FQNEAQ in the germline V gene (reference sequence). Here the CDR3 DNA reads TGTGCCAGCAGCTCCCCCGAAGGCGCGGTCACTGAAGCTTTCTTT. This encodes CASSSPEGAVTEAFF.

This clonotype was seen at least ten times. The CDR3 nucleotides are TGTGCCAGCAGCCCGAGGAGTTCCAATTCACCCCTCCACTTT. The encoded protein is CASSPRSSNSPLHF. V gene TRBV7-2 combines with J gene TRBJ1-6; D unresolved. Trimming stripped 5 bases from V and 7 bases from J, with 12 bases between. The CDR3 runs 14 residues. CDR1 is SGHTA, CDR2 FQGNSA, per germline.

This clonotype has a count of ten or more. The chain links TRBV5-6 to TRBJ1-1; TRBD1 is a possible D gene (5 bases). Germline V lookup: CDR1 SGHDT, CDR2 YYEEEE. Trimming pared 2 bases from V and 10 bases from J, leaving 18 bases between. This CDR3 contains 14 residues. DNA for the CDR3: TGTGCCAGCAGCTTAGGGGCCTCCCCCGGCGCAGCTTTCTTT. Translated, it gives CASSLGASPGAAFF.

This clonotype was seen a handful of times. The chain uses TRBV6-2 or TRBV6-3 and TRBJ2-7, with TRBD1 matching over 11 bases. The CDR3 is 18 amino acids. The junction had 18 bases not matched to a gene; V was cut back by 7 bases and J by 4 bases. The germline CDR1 and CDR2 sequences are MNHEY and SVGEGT. This CDR3 reads CASMGPAPWTGGMYEQYF. The CDR3 DNA is TGTGCCAGCATGGGCCCGGCCCCCTGGACAGGGGGCATGTACGAGCAGTACTTC.

This clonotype has more than one count but fewer than ten. The chain recombines TRBV6-2 or TRBV6-3 with TRBJ2-7; D is uncertain. Germline lookup yields CDR1 MNHEY and CDR2 SVGEGT. This CDR3 spans 13 amino acids. Trimming cost V 2 bases and J 4 bases, with 9 bases left between them. The CDR3 nucleotides read TGTGCCAGCAGTTACCCCAAGGAATACGAGCAGTACTTC. This codes for CASSYPKEYEQYF.

A remark on this clonotype: A much larger clone differs from this one at a single base, so this may be a read error. The rearrangement uses TRBV19 and TRBJ1-2; 8 positions agree with TRBD1. This CDR3 spans 13 amino acids. V was clipped by 5 bases and J by 6 bases; unmatched bases: 5. Germline V gene data show CDR1 as LNHDA and CDR2 as SQIVND (reference sequence). CDR3 region: CASSSTGADGYTF. As DNA, the CDR3 is TGTGCCAGTAGTTCGACAGGGGCGGATGGCTACACCTTC. Supplemented by reference TRBV19 and TRBJ1-2, the full variable domain reads DGGITQSPKYLFRKEGQNVTLSCEQNLNHDAMYWYRQDPGQGLRLIYYSQIVNDFQKGDIAEGYSVSREKKESFPLTVTSAQKNPTAFYLCASSSTGADGYTFGSGTRLTVV.

This clonotype is medium-sized (0.01 to 0.1%). V is TRBV18 and J is TRBJ2-7; 11 bases are a match to TRBD2. CDR1 and CDR2 from the germline V gene are KGHSH and LQKENI. V lost 8 bases, J lost 2 bases, and 8 bases stayed unmatched. The CDR3 extends over 15 amino acids. As DNA, the CDR3 is TGTGCCAGCGAAGCCGGGACTAGCGGCACCTACGAGCAGTACTTC. Residues: CASEAGTSGTYEQYF.

This clonotype was detected ten times or more. The J gene is TRBJ1-2, the V gene TRBV29-1; D is possibly TRBD1 (6 bases). Germline CDR1 reads SQVTM; CDR2 reads ANQGSEA. Trimming removed 3 bases at V and 4 bases at J, with 21 bases between. There are 16 residues in the CDR3. CDR3 amino acids: CSVDPDLVGGGYGYTF. The CDR3 bases are TGCAGCGTTGATCCGGACCTAGTGGGGGGCGGCTATGGCTACACCTTC.

This rearrangement joins TRBV7-9 to TRBJ2-7; no firm D call. There are 13 residues in the CDR3. Trimming left V 5 bases short and J 0 bases short, with 8 bases between. The V gene's germline CDR1 is SEHNR and CDR2 FQNEAQ (reference sequence). This chain's CDR3 is CASSHSSSYEQYF. For the CDR3, the DNA is TGTGCCAGCAGCCACTCTTCCTCCTACGAGCAGTACTTC.

In this sample, this clonotype turned up a few times. V usage is TRBV7-9 and J usage is TRBJ1-1; D not certain. This CDR3 is 14 amino acids long. The germline V gene has CDR1 SEHNR and CDR2 FQNEAQ (reference sequence). The ends were cut back, 5 bases at V and 1 base at J, with 11 bases in the middle. The CDR3 sequence is CASSPSGGNTEAFF. The CDR3 DNA reads TGTGCCAGCAGCCCCTCAGGCGGGAACACTGAAGCTTTCTTT.

In its sample, this clonotype was seen a few times. The CDR3 is CASSLRGSYDGYTF. The CDR3 DNA follows: TGTGCCAGCAGTTTGAGGGGATCATATGACGGCTACACCTTC. The chain joins TRBV27 to TRBJ1-2, with D perhaps matching TRBD1 (5 bases). The CDR3 length is 14 residues. V was pared by 3 bases and J by 8 bases, with 16 bases between. The germline V gene encodes CDR1 MNHEY and CDR2 SMNVEV (reference sequence).

The chain couples TRBV16 to TRBJ1-2; TRBD1 might be the D (5 bases). The CDR3 length is 14 residues. V was pared by 2 bases and J by 4 bases, with 11 bases between. Germline V lookup: CDR1 KGHSY, CDR2 FQNENV. Here the CDR3 DNA reads TGTGCCAGCAGCCAAAATGGGACGCCCTATGGCTACACCTTC. Its protein is CASSQNGTPYGYTF.

The chain links TRBV5-4 to TRBJ1-1; possible D gene TRBD1, 5 bases. In germline, CDR1 is SGHNT, CDR2 YYREEE (reference sequence). This CDR3 region has 14 residues. Trimming shortened V by 8 bases and J by 1 base, and 15 bases separated the two germline ends. The CDR3 spells CASKDGGENTEAFF. In nucleotides, the CDR3 is TGTGCCAGTAAAGATGGAGGGGAGAACACTGAAGCTTTCTTT.

The genes are TRBV12-5 and TRBJ1-5; 8 nucleotides align to TRBD1. Germline V CDR1 and CDR2: LGHNT, FRNRAP. This CDR3 comprises 14 residues. The V and J ends lost 8 bases and 2 bases, in that order; junction bases with no gene match: 5. The CDR3 region is CASQGANRNQPQHF. CDR3 coding DNA: TGTGCTAGTCAGGGGGCGAATCGCAATCAGCCCCAGCATTTT.

In this sample, this clonotype turned up many times. J is TRBJ2-1 and V is TRBV27; no clear D gene. This CDR3 has 13 residues. Germline CDR1 MNHEY, CDR2 SMNVEV (reference sequence). Trimming removed 0 bases from V and 6 bases from J, with 6 bases in between. CDR3 bases: TGTGCCAGCAGTTTATCGGACGCCAATGAGCAGTTCTTC. Protein sequence: CASSLSDANEQFF.

A few counts support this clonotype. The chain is built from TRBV9 and TRBJ2-1; D call uncertain. Trimming cost V 0 bases and J 5 bases, with 6 bases left between them. The germline V gene encodes CDR1 SGDLS and CDR2 YYNGEE. The CDR3 runs 13 residues. The CDR3 bases are TGTGCCAGCAGCGTAGAGGCCGACAATGAGCAGTTCTTC. It codes for CASSVEADNEQFF. Filled out from reference TRBV9 and TRBJ2-1, the complete variable domain reads DSGVTQTPKHLITATGQRVTLRCSPRSGDLSVYWYQQSLDQGLQFLIQYYNGEERAKGNILERFSAQQFPDLHSELNLSSLELGDSALYFCASSVEADNEQFFGPGTRLTVL.

This clonotype was picked up many times. This chain joins TRBV27 and TRBJ1-1, with D unclear. The germline V and J ends were trimmed by 1 base and 0 bases, with 24 bases remaining between them. The CDR3 has 20 residues. Germline-derived CDR1 and CDR2 are MNHEY and SMNVEV (reference sequence). CDR3 DNA sequence: TGTGCCAGCAGTTTATTTCAACAAGGTAATGTCGGCAGACTGAACACTGAAGCTTTCTTT. Its protein product is CASSLFQQGNVGRLNTEAFF.

This chain uses TRBV19 with TRBJ1-2; 8 positions agree with TRBD1. CDR3 length: 12 residues. The germline CDR1 and CDR2 sequences are LNHDA and SQIVND (reference sequence). Trimming at V came to 2 bases and at J to 8 bases, leaving 1 base not matched to a gene. The CDR3 loop reads CASSISGGGYTF. The CDR3 region has the DNA TGTGCCAGTAGTATATCAGGGGGCGGCTACACCTTC.

At least ten counts were recorded for this clonotype. The rearrangement uses TRBV19 and TRBJ1-5, with D possibly matching TRBD1 (6 bases). The CDR3 spans 15 residues. The V gene's germline CDR1 is LNHDA and CDR2 SQIVND (reference sequence). V lost 6 bases and J lost 3, with 15 bases in between. In nucleotides, the CDR3 is TGTGCCAGTAGCGGTTGGGGGGGGCTCAATCAGCCCCAGCATTTT. It encodes CASSGWGGLNQPQHF.

J is TRBJ1-1 and V is TRBV7-9; 8 positions agree with TRBD1. V gave up 11 bases and J gave up 4 bases; unmatched junction bases: 3. This CDR3 is built from 11 residues. Looked up from germline, CDR1 is SEHNR and CDR2 is FQNEAQ (reference sequence). Here the CDR3 DNA reads TGTGCCGACAGGGGCTTCACTGAAGCTTTCTTT. Translating it yields CADRGFTEAFF.

V gene TRBV19 combines with J gene TRBJ2-5, with D possibly matching TRBD2 (6 bases). Germline CDR1 is LNHDA and CDR2 is SQIVND (reference sequence). Deletions cut 5 bases from V and 2 bases from J, with 18 bases between. The CDR3 spans 16 residues. The CDR3 loop is CASSLFPGTRQETQYF. DNA for the CDR3: TGTGCCAGTAGTCTATTCCCCGGGACTCGGCAAGAGACCCAGTACTTC.

V and J are TRBV30 and TRBJ1-1; no reliable D call. Trimming cost V 1 base and J 2 bases, with 17 bases left between them. The CDR3 extends over 16 amino acids. Per germline, CDR1 GTSNPN and CDR2 SVGIG (reference sequence). CDR3 bases: TGTGCCTGGAGTGGGGGAACAAAGGTCTTAAACACTGAAGCTTTCTTT. This codes for CAWSGGTKVLNTEAFF.

In this sample, this clonotype turned up a few times. The CDR3 here is CASSQYSSGANVLTF. The DNA for the CDR3 is TGTGCCAGCAGCCAATACAGCTCTGGGGCCAACGTCCTGACTTTC. The chain employs TRBV16 and TRBJ2-6; no reliable D call. V shed 1 base and J shed 0 bases, with 4 bases lying between them. The CDR3 totals 15 residues. The germline CDR1 and CDR2 sequences are KGHSY and FQNENV.